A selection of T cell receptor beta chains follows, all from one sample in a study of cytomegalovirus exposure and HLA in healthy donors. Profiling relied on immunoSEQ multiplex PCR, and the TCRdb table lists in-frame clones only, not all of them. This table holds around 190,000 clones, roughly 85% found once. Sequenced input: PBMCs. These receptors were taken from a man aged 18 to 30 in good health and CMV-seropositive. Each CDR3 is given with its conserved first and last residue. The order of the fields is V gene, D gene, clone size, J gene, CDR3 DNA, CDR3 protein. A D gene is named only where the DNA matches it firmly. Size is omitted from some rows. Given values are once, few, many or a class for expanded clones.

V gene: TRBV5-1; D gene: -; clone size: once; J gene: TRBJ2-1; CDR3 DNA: TGCGCCAGCAGCGCATACGACAGTTACTCCTACAATGAGCAGTTCTTC; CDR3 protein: CASSAYDSYSYNEQFF
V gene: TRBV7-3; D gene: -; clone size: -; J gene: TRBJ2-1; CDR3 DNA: TGTGCCAGCAGCTTAAACCCCAGGGTGGATGAGCAGTTCTTC; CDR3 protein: CASSLNPRVDEQFF
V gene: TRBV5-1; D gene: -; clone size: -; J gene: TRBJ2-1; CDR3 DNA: TGCGCCAGCAGTCCGCGGGGGCACTACGGCAATGAGCAGTTCTTC; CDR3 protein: CASSPRGHYGNEQFF
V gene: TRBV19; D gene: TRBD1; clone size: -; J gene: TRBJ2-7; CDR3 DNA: TGTGCCAGTAGTATTTCCGGGACAGGGGTCCACGAGCAGTACTTC; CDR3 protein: CASSISGTGVHEQYF
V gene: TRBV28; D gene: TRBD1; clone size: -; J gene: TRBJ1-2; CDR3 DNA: TGTGCCAGCAGTTCTCCGGGACAGGGCTCGGATGGCTACACCTTC; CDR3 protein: CASSSPGQGSDGYTF
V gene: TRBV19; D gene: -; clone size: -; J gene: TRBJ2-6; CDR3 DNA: TGTGCCAGTAGTCCGACAGCTACCGTCTCTGGGGCCAACGTCCTGACTTTC; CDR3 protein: CASSPTATVSGANVLTF
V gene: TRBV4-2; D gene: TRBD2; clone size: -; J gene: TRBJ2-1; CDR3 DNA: TGTGCCAGCAGCCAAGATATTAAGCGGGGTTATTACAATGAGCAGTTCTTC; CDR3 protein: CASSQDIKRGYYNEQFF
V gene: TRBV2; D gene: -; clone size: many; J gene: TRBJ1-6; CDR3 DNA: TGTGCCAGCAGTGGGGCAGGGGTGAATTCACCCCTCCACTTT; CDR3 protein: CASSGAGVNSPLHF
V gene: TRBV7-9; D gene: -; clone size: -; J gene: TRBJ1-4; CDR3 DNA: TGTGCCAGCAGTAAGGGGTCTAATGAAAAACTGTTTTTT; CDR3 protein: CASSKGSNEKLFF
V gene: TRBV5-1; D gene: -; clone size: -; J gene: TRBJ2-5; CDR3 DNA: TGCGCCAGCAGCTTCTGGGGCCCGGGCGAGACCCAGTACTTC; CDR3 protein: CASSFWGPGETQYF
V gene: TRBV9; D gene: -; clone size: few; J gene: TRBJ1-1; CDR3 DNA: TGTGCCAGCAGCTCCCGGGTGAACACTGAAGCTTTCTTT; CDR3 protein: CASSSRVNTEAFF
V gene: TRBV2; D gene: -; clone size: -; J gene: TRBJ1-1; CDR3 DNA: TGTGCCAGCAGTTTAGGAGCGGGTGAAGCTTTCTTT; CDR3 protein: CASSLGAGEAFF
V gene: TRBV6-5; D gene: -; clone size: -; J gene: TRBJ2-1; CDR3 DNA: TGTGCCAGCAGCCTCTTCGGCTCCTACAATGAGCAGTTCTTC; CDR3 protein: CASSLFGSYNEQFF
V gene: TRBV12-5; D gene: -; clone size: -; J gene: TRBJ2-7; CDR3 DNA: TGTGCTAGTGGTTTGGGGGGCTCGTACGAGCAGTACTTC; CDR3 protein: CASGLGGSYEQYF
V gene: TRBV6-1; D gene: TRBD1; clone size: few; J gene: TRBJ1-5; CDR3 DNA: TGTGCCAGCAGTTTAGAGGGGGCCCGATATCAGCCCCAGCATTTT; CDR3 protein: CASSLEGARYQPQHF
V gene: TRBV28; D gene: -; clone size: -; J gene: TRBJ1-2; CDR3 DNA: TGTGCCAGCAGTTTTGAGGGCTTGGGCTATGGCTACACCTTC; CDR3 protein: CASSFEGLGYGYTF
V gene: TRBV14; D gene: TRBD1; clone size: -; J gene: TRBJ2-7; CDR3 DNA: TGTGCCAGCAGCCCTCGGACAGGGGGTGAAGAGCAGTACTTC; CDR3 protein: CASSPRTGGEEQYF
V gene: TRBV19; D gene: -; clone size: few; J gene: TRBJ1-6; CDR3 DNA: TGTGCCAGCCAGGCAGCCTATAATTCACCCCTCCACTTT; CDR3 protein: CASQAAYNSPLHF
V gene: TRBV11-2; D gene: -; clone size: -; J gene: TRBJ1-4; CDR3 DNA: TGTGCCAGCAGCTATCAGGGGATGGGACTGTTTTTT; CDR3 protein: CASSYQGMGLFF
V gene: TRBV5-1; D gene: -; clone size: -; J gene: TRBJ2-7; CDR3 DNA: TGCGCCAGCAGCAGGCCCAGCCAGGGATACGAGCAGTACTTC; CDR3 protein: CASSRPSQGYEQYF
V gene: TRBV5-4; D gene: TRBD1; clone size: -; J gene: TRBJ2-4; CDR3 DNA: TGTGCCAGCAGCTTTGACAGGGCCAAGAAGTACTTC; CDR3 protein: CASSFDRAKKYF
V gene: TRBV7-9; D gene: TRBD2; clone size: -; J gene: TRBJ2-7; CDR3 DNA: TGTGCCAGCAGCTCCATAGGACTAGCGGGAGTTGAGCAGTACTTC; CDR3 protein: CASSSIGLAGVEQYF
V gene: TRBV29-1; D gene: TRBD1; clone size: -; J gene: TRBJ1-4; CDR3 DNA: TGCAGCGTTTCTCCGATGACAGGGGGTGATGAAAAACTGTTTTTT; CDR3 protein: CSVSPMTGGDEKLFF
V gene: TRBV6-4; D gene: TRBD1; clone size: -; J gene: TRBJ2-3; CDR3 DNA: TGTGCCAGCAGTGACTCAACGACAGGGAGAAATACGCAGTATTTT; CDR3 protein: CASSDSTTGRNTQYF
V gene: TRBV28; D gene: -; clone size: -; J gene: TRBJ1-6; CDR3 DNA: TGTGCCAGCAGTTTCAAAGTAAGCAGGGGTCACTCACCCCTCCACTTT; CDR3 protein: CASSFKVSRGHSPLHF
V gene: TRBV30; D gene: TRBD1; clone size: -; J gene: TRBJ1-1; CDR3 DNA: TGTGCCGGACAAACATCAGGGGGCACTGAAGCTTTCTTT; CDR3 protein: CAGQTSGGTEAFF
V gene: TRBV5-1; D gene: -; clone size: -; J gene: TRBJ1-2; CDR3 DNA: TGCGCCAGCAGCTTCAACAGGCCCAGAGATGGCTACACCTTC; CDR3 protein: CASSFNRPRDGYTF
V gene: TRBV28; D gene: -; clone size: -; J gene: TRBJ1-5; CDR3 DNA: TGTGCCAGCAGAAGATACAGGGTAAATAGCAATCAGCCCCAGCATTTT; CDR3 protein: CASRRYRVNSNQPQHF
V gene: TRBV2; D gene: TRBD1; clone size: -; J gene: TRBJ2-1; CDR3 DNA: TGTGCCAGCGCTACAGGGGGCTCCGACAATGAGCAGTTCTTC; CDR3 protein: CASATGGSDNEQFF
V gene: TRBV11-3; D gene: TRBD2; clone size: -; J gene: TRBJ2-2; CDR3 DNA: TGTGCCAGCAGCCCTCCCTCGGCGGGAGCCGGGGAGCTGTTTTTT; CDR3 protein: CASSPPSAGAGELFF
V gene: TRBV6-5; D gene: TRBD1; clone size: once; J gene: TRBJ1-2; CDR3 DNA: TGTGCCAGCAGTTATTTCCAGGGGGACTATGGCTACACCTTC; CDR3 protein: CASSYFQGDYGYTF
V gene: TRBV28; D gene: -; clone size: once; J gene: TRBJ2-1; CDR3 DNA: TGTGCCAGCAGTTTAGGGCAGGGAAGGGCCAATGAGCAGTTCTTC; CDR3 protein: CASSLGQGRANEQFF
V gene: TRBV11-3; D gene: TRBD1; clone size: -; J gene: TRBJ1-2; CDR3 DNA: TGTGCCAGCAGCTTAGTAACGGGACAGGGAATATTTGGCTACACCTTC; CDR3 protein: CASSLVTGQGIFGYTF
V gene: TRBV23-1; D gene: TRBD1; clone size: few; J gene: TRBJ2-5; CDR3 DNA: TGCGCCAGGGTAGGACAGGGGAGGGTGGACAAGCAAGAGACCCAGTACTTC; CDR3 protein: CARVGQGRVDKQETQYF
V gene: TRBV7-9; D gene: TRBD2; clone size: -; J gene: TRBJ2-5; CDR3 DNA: TGTGCCAGCAGCCCTCTAGCGGGGGTTACTCGAGAGACCCAGTACTTC; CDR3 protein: CASSPLAGVTRETQYF
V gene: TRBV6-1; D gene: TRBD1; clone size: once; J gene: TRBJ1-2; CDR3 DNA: TGTGGGTGCCGGGACAGGGGGCGAACCTATGGCTACACCTTC; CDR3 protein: CGCRDRGRTYGYTF
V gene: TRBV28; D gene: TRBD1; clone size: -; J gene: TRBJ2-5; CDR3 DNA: TGTGCCAGCAGTGCCGGGACAGGGGGGCAGACCCAGTACTTC; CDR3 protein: CASSAGTGGQTQYF
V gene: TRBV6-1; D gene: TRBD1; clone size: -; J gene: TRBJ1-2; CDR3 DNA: TGTGCCAGCAGTGACTTGGCAGGGGGCGCGAATGGCTACACCTTC; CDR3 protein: CASSDLAGGANGYTF
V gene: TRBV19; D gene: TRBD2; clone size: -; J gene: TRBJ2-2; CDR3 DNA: TGTGCCAGTAGGAGCGGGAGGGTAACCGGGGAGCTGTTTTTT; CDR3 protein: CASRSGRVTGELFF
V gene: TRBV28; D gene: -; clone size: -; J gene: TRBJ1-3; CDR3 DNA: TGTGCCAGCAGCCTCCCTGCGAGCTCTGGAAACACCATATATTTT; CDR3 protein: CASSLPASSGNTIYF
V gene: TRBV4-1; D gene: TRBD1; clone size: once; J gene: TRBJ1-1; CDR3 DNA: TGCGCCAGCAGCCAAGCCGGGACAGGGGGTTGGGCTTTCTTT; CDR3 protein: CASSQAGTGGWAFF
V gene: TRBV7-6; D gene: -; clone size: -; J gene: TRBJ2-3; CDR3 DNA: TGTGCCAGCAGCTCCCTCCTTAGCGAGTCCACAGATACGCAGTATTTT; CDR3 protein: CASSSLLSESTDTQYF
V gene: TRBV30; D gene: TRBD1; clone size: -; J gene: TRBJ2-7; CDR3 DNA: TGTGCCTGGAGCCCGGGACAGGGACCCTACGAGCAGTACTTC; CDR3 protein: CAWSPGQGPYEQYF
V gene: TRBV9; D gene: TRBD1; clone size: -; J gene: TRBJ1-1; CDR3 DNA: TGTGCCAGCAGCTTGGGACAGGGTGGGTCCGAAGCTTTCTTT; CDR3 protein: CASSLGQGGSEAFF
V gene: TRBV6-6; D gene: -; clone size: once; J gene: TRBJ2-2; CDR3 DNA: TGTGCCAGCAGTTACTCGCAGGGGTTGGACACCGGGGAGCTGTTTTTT; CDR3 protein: CASSYSQGLDTGELFF
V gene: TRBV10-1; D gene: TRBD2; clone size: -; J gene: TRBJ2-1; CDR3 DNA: TGCGCCAGCAGTGAAACTAGCGGGGGTTACAATGAGCAGTTCTTC; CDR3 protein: CASSETSGGYNEQFF
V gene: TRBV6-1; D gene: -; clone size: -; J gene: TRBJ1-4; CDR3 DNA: TGTGCCAGCAGTGAAACCGGGGTGGTTAATGAAAAACTGTTTTTT; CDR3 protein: CASSETGVVNEKLFF
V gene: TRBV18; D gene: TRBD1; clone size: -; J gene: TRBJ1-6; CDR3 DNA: TGTGCCAGCTCACAGGGACAGAGTAATAATTCACCCCTCCACTTT; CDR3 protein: CASSQGQSNNSPLHF
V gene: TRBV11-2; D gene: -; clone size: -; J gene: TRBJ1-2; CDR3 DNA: TGTGCCAGCAGCTTAGATCAGGGGAGCCTCTATGGCTACACCTTC; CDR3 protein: CASSLDQGSLYGYTF
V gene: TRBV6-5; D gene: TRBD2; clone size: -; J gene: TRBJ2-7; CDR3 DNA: TGTGCCAGCAGCTTATCCGGGACTAGCAGCTACGAGCAGTACTTC; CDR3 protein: CASSLSGTSSYEQYF
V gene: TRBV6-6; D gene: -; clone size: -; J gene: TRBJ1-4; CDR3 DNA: TGTGCCAGCAGGACAGCTAATGAAAAACTGTTTTTT; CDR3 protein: CASRTANEKLFF
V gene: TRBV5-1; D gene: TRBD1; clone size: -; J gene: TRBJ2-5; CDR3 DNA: TGCGCCAGCAGCTTCTTCGGGACAGGGGGCGGAGAGACCCAGTACTTC; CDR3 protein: CASSFFGTGGGETQYF
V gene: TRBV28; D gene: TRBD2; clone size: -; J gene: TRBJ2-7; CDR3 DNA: TGTGCCAGCAGTTTAATTGGGACTAGCGGCTACGAGCAGTACTTC; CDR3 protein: CASSLIGTSGYEQYF
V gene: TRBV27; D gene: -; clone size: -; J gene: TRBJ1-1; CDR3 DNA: TGTGCCAGCAGTTTAGGACTTCCGAACACTGAAGCTTTCTTT; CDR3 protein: CASSLGLPNTEAFF
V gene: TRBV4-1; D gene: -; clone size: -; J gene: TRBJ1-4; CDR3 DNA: TGCGCCAGCAGTGCGGCAACTAATGAAAAACTGTTTTTT; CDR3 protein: CASSAATNEKLFF
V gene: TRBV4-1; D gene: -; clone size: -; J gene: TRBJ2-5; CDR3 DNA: TGCGCCAGCAGCCAGGCAGTCCAAGAGACCCAGTACTTC; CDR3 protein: CASSQAVQETQYF
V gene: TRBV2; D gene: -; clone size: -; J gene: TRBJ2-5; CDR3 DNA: TGTGCCACGGGGCGGGGAGAGACCCAGTACTTC; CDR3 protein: CATGRGETQYF
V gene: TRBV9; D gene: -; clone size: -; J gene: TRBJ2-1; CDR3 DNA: TGTGCCAGCAGCGTAGTAGAGGGCTACAATGAGCAGTTCTTC; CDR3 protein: CASSVVEGYNEQFF
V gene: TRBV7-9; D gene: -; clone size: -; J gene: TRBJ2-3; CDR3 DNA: TGTGCCAGCAGCTTAGAGTCGCGAGCAGATACGCAGTATTTT; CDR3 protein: CASSLESRADTQYF